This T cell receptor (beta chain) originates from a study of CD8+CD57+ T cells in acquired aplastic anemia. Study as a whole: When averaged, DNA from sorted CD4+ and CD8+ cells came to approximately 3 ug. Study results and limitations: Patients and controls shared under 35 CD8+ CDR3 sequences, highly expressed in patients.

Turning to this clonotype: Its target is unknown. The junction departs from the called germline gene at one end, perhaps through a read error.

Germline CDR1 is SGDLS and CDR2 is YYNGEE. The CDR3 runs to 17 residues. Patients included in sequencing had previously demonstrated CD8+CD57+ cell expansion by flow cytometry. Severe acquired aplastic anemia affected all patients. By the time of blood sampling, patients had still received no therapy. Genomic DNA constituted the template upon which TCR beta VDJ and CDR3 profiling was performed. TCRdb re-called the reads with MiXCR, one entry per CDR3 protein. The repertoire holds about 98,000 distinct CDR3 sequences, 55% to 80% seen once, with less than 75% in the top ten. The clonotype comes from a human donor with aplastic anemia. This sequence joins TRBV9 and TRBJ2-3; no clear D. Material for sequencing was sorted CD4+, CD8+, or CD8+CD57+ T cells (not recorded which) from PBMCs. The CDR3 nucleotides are TGCGCCAGCAGCGTATCGGAAGGCCTACCAAGCACAGATACGCAGTATTTT. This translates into CASSVSEGLPSTDTQYF.